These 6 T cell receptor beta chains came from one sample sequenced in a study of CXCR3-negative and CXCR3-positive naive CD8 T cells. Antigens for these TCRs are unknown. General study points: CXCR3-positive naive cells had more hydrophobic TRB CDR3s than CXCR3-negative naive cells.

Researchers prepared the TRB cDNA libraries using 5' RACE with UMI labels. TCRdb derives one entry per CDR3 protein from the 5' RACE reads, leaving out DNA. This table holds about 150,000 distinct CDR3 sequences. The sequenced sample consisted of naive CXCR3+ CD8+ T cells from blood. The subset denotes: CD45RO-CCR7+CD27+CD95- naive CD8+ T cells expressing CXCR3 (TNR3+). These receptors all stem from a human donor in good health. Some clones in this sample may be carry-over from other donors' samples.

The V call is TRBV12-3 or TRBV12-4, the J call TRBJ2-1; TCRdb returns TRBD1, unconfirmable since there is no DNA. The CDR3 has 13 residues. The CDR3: CASSQIQGFEQFF.

CDR3: CASSMGQETSEAFF. The chain recombines TRBV19 with TRBJ1-1; the D call from TCRdb, TRBD1, cannot be confirmed without DNA. This CDR3 comprises 14 residues. Germline V gene sequence: CDR1 LNHDA, CDR2 SQIVND (reference sequence).

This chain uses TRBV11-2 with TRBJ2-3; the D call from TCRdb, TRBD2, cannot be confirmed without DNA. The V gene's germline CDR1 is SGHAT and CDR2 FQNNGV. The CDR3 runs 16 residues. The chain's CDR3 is CASSFHSGPAGDTQYF.

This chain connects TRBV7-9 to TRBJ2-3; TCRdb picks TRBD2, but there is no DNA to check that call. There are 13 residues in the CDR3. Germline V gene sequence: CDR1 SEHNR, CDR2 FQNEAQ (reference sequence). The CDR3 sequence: CASSPRDGLTQYF.

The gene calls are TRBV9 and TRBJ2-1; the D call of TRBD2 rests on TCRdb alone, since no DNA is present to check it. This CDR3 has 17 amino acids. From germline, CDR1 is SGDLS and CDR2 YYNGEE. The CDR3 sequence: CASRRTSADCSYNEQFF.

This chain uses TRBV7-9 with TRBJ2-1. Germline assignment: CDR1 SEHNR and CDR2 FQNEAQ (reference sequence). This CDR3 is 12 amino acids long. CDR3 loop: CASSPDGNEQFF.